This passage covers 10 T cell receptor beta chains from one sample sequenced in a study of blood T cell repertoires in COVID-19. Sequenced by immunoSEQ multiplex PCR; TCRdb stores in-frame clones only, minus some. The sample holds about 25,000 clones; roughly 85% are singletons and the top ten take about 20%. Sequenced material: peripheral blood. The receptors were gathered from a man between 70 and 80 years old in a cohort sampled during active COVID-19.

The chain combines TRBV6-1 with TRBJ2-7, with D tentatively TRBD2 (7 bases). The CDR3 is 13 residues long. Germline CDR1 is MNHNS and CDR2 is SASEGT. Trimming took 2 bases from V and 11 from J, leaving 16 bases between them. The CDR3 bases are TGTGCCAGCAGTGAACTCGGGGGGCGGTGGGAGTACTTC. It translates to CASSELGGRWEYF.

V usage is TRBV5-6 and J usage is TRBJ1-5; 8 bases align to TRBD1. The germline V gene encodes CDR1 SGHDT and CDR2 YYEEEE. Unmatched junction bases numbered 5, after V lost 2 bases and J lost 1 base. CDR3 length: 16 amino acids. The CDR3 loop is CASSLRTGRSNQPQHF. DNA of the CDR3: TGTGCCAGCAGCTTACGGACAGGGCGAAGCAATCAGCCCCAGCATTTT.

The rearrangement joins TRBV11-2 to TRBJ2-5; no clear D gene. Looked up from germline, CDR1 is SGHAT and CDR2 is FQNNGV. V was trimmed by 6 bases and J by 2 bases, leaving 10 bases between them. The CDR3 contains 13 residues. CDR3 residues: CASSSTIQETQYF. As DNA, the CDR3 is TGTGCCAGCAGTTCGACAATACAAGAGACCCAGTACTTC.

A word on this clone: The sample carries other DNA sequences with the same CDR3. V and J are TRBV5-1 and TRBJ2-1; 8 positions match TRBD2. Germline V gene lookup returns CDR1 SGHRS and CDR2 YFSETQ. The CDR3 is 14 amino acids. The V and J ends lost 1 base and 8 bases, in that order; junction bases with no gene match: 5. The chain's CDR3 is CASSLRLAGDEQFF. The CDR3, as DNA: TGCGCCAGCAGCTTGCGGCTAGCGGGCGATGAGCAGTTCTTC.

The chain uses TRBV29-1 and TRBJ2-1, with D perhaps matching TRBD2 (5 bases). Germline values: CDR1 SQVTM, CDR2 ANQGSEA. CDR3 length: 14 amino acids. V lost 0 bases to trimming and J lost 10 bases, with 16 bases between them. The CDR3 is CSVEERVSGREQFF. In DNA form, the CDR3 reads TGCAGCGTTGAAGAGCGGGTCAGCGGCCGGGAGCAGTTCTTC.

This clone was counted between two and nine times. The gene calls are TRBV6-2 or TRBV6-3 and TRBJ1-5; 10 positions agree with TRBD1. V dropped 4 bases and J dropped 3; count of bases not matched to a gene: 3. Germline lookup yields CDR1 MNHEY and CDR2 SVGEGT. The CDR3 spans 15 residues. This chain's CDR3 is CASSLGQGNNQPQHF. CDR3 bases: TGTGCCAGCAGTTTGGGACAGGGGAACAATCAGCCCCAGCATTTT.

This rearrangement joins TRBV7-8 to TRBJ1-1, with 8 bases fitting TRBD1. The CDR3 spans 15 residues. V lost 4 bases and J lost 4; bases outside the gene matches: 8. Germline assignment: CDR1 SGHVS and CDR2 FQNEAQ. This CDR3 is CASSSWTGSVTEAFF. In nucleotides, the CDR3 is TGTGCCAGCAGCTCCTGGACAGGGTCGGTCACTGAAGCTTTCTTT.

The table lists this clone with a few counts. The chain is built from TRBV14 and TRBJ1-3, with a tentative D call TRBD1 (5 bases). The V and J ends lost 0 bases and 5 bases respectively, with 11 bases between them. The CDR3 extends over 15 amino acids. Germline V gives CDR1 SGHDN, CDR2 FVKESK. CDR3 in DNA: TGTGCCAGCAGCCAAGACCAGGGTAGAAGAAACACCATATATTTT. Translation: CASSQDQGRRNTIYF.

This clone was found once. This chain connects TRBV19 to TRBJ2-1; D may be TRBD1 (6 bases). Germline assignment: CDR1 LNHDA and CDR2 SQIVND (reference sequence). V gave up 7 bases and J gave up 10 bases, with 14 bases separating them. The CDR3 is made up of 12 amino acids. For the CDR3, the DNA is TGTGCCAGTAAGGTCAGGGGTTCAGAGCAGTTCTTC. It specifies CASKVRGSEQFF.

V usage is TRBV27 and J usage is TRBJ2-1; TRBD2 aligns across 9 bases. The CDR3 is made up of 17 amino acids. Germline assignment: CDR1 MNHEY and CDR2 SMNVEV (reference sequence). With V trimmed by 2 bases and J by 4 bases, 9 bases remained unmatched. The CDR3 loop reads CASSLNAGGQGYNEQFF. In nucleotides, the CDR3 is TGTGCCAGCAGTTTAAACGCGGGAGGGCAAGGTTACAATGAGCAGTTCTTC.